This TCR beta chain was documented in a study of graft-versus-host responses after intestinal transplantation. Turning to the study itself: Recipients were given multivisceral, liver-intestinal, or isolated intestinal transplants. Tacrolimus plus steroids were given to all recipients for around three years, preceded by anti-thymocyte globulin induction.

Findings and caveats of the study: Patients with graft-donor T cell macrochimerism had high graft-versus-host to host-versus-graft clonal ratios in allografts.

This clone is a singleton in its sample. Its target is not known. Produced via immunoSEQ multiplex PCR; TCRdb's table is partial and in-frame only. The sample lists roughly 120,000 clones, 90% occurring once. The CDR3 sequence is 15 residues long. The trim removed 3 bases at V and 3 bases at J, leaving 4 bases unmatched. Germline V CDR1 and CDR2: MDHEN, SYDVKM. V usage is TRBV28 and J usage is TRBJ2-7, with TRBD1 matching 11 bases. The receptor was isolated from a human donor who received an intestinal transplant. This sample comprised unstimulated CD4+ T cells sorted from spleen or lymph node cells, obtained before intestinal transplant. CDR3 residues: CASSFGGQGVYEQYF. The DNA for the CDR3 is TGTGCCAGCAGTTTCGGGGGACAGGGGGTCTACGAGCAGTACTTC.